These 31 T cell receptor beta chains share one sample of origin, sequenced in a study of CD4 T cells in relation to SARS-CoV-2 and coronaviruses. The antigens these receptors bind are not known. Measured with immunoSEQ multiplex PCR; TCRdb has only the in-frame clones, and not every one. The table records tens of thousands of clones, 60% to 85% of them present only once. Sequenced input: memory CD4+ T cells from PBMCs, cultured in vitro. Source of these receptors: an adult with COVID-19.

V gene TRBV7-2 combines with J gene TRBJ2-5, with D possibly TRBD2 on 5 matching bases. Trimming stripped 8 bases from V and 0 bases from J, with 13 bases between. There are 14 residues in the CDR3. The V gene's germline CDR1 is SGHTA and CDR2 FQGNSA. This CDR3 reads CASRPAGNQETQYF. The CDR3 DNA sequence: TGTGCCAGCCGGCCTGCGGGCAACCAAGAGACCCAGTACTTC.

This chain connects TRBV7-2 to TRBJ2-5; D might be TRBD2 (6 bases). The germline CDR1 and CDR2 sequences are SGHTA and FQGNSA. CDR3 size: 13 residues. V was cut by 3 bases and J by 2 bases, with 7 bases left in between. This CDR3 is CASSLEGQETQYF. The CDR3 coding sequence is TGTGCCAGCAGCTTGGAGGGGCAAGAGACCCAGTACTTC.

The chain is built from TRBV6-1 and TRBJ2-1; D unresolved. The germline V and J ends were trimmed by 9 bases and 4 bases, with 16 bases remaining between them. CDR1 is MNHNS and CDR2 is SASEGT in the germline V gene. CDR3 length: 14 amino acids. The CDR3 DNA sequence: TGTGCCAGTAAATTTTTGGTTGGATACAATGAGCAGTTCTTC. It specifies CASKFLVGYNEQFF.

This clone is a singleton in its sample. The chain employs TRBV7-9 and TRBJ2-1; either TRBD1 or TRBD2 may fit D (6 bases each). V dropped 9 bases and J dropped 5 bases, with 11 bases sitting between them. Germline loops: CDR1 SEHNR, CDR2 FQNEAQ (reference sequence). The CDR3 sequence is 12 residues long. CDR3 coding DNA: TGTGCCAGGAGGGGGGACCACAATGAGCAGTTCTTC. Protein: CARRGDHNEQFF.

V usage is TRBV2 and J usage is TRBJ2-3; TRBD1 is a possible D gene (5 bases). CDR1 is SNHLY, CDR2 FYNNEI, per germline. CDR3 length equals 14 residues. V lost 2 bases, J lost 6 bases, and 12 bases lay in between. For the CDR3, the DNA is TGTGCCAGCAGTGAACTGACAGCAAGGGATACGCAGTATTTT. Translated: CASSELTARDTQYF. Full variable domain (missing parts from reference TRBV2 and TRBJ2-3): EPEVTQTPSHQVTQMGQEVILRCVPISNHLYFYWYRQILGQKVEFLVSFYNNEISEKSEIFDDQFSVERPDGSNFTLKIRSTKLEDSAMYFCASSELTARDTQYFGPGTRLTVL.

The gene calls are TRBV5-1 and TRBJ2-1; TRBD1 matches at 8 bases. CDR3 size: 14 residues. After removal of 3 bases from V and 8 bases from J, the junction contained 7 bases not matched to a gene. CDR1 and CDR2 (germline): SGHRS, YFSETQ. In DNA, the CDR3 is TGCGCCAGCAGCTCCGGACAGGGTGGCGATGAGCAGTTCTTC. As protein: CASSSGQGGDEQFF.

The chain uses TRBV4-1 and TRBJ2-3; TRBD2 might be the D (5 bases). Per the germline V gene, CDR1 is MGHRA and CDR2 is YSYEKL. The CDR3 runs to 15 residues. Trimming took off 0 bases at V and 7 bases at J, with 14 bases between the two ends. The CDR3 DNA sequence: TGCGCCAGCAGCCAAGAAGATAACACGGGAAATACGCAGTATTTT. Translation: CASSQEDNTGNTQYF.

J is TRBJ1-5 and V is TRBV28; unclear D gene. V lost 10 bases to trimming and J lost 9 bases, with 13 bases between them. CDR1 MDHEN and CDR2 SYDVKM come from the germline V gene. This CDR3 is built from 11 residues. CDR3 sequence reads: CATSAAGPQHF. The CDR3 DNA reads as TGTGCCACCTCCGCCGCAGGGCCCCAGCATTTT.

The chain combines TRBV9 with TRBJ2-5; D may correspond to TRBD1 or TRBD2 (5 bases each). This CDR3 contains 14 residues. Germline V gives CDR1 SGDLS, CDR2 YYNGEE. V lost 0 bases to trimming and J lost 8 bases, with 14 bases between them. Written as DNA, the CDR3 is TGTGCCAGCAGCGTAGATGTGGGGGTGGACACCCAGTACTTC. Translated, it gives CASSVDVGVDTQYF. Looking up the rest from reference TRBV9 and TRBJ2-5 gives the full variable domain: DSGVTQTPKHLITATGQRVTLRCSPRSGDLSVYWYQQSLDQGLQFLIQYYNGEERAKGNILERFSAQQFPDLHSELNLSSLELGDSALYFCASSVDVGVDTQYFGPGTRLLVL.

The chain uses TRBV19 and TRBJ1-1; no reliable D call. The CDR3 is made up of 14 amino acids. Trimming removed 7 bases at V and 0 bases at J, with 12 bases between. Germline values: CDR1 LNHDA, CDR2 SQIVND (reference sequence). This CDR3 is CASKGGRLNTEAFF. The CDR3 nucleotides read TGTGCCAGTAAAGGCGGCAGGCTGAACACTGAAGCTTTCTTT. Variable domain in full (rest from reference TRBV19 and TRBJ1-1): DGGITQSPKYLFRKEGQNVTLSCEQNLNHDAMYWYRQDPGQGLRLIYYSQIVNDFQKGDIAEGYSVSREKKESFPLTVTSAQKNPTAFYLCASKGGRLNTEAFFGQGTRLTVV.

The rearrangement links TRBV5-1 to TRBJ1-4; TRBD1 might be the D (6 bases). The CDR3 contains 16 residues. CDR1 is SGHRS and CDR2 is YFSETQ in the germline V gene. Trimming shortened V by 4 bases and J by 7 bases, and 20 bases separated the two germline ends. Written as DNA, the CDR3 is TGCGCCAGCAGCCAAGGACCAGGGGCGGACGGTGAAAAACTGTTTTTT. It encodes CASSQGPGADGEKLFF.

This rearrangement joins TRBV15 to TRBJ2-1; D is unresolved. The CDR3 consists of 13 residues. Between the trimmed V and J ends, which lost 0 bases and 4 bases, there was a span of 4 bases. Germline V lookup: CDR1 LNHNV, CDR2 YYDKDF (reference sequence). The CDR3 DNA follows: TGTGCCACCAGCAGAGAGTTTTACAATGAGCAGTTCTTC. Translated, it gives CATSREFYNEQFF.

V is TRBV7-2 and J is TRBJ2-3, with 7 bases matching TRBD2. Germline assignment: CDR1 SGHTA and CDR2 FQGNSA. The CDR3 loop spans 15 amino acids. V lost 3 bases and J lost 2; bases outside the gene matches: 5. The DNA for the CDR3 is TGTGCCAGCAGCTTCCCTAGCGGCTCCACAGATACGCAGTATTTT. Encoded protein: CASSFPSGSTDTQYF.

This chain connects TRBV30 to TRBJ2-1, with TRBD2 matching over 11 bases. The J segment lost 6 bases and the V segment lost 2 bases, leaving 3 bases of the junction unmatched. This CDR3 spans 14 amino acids. Looked up from germline, CDR1 is GTSNPN and CDR2 is SVGIG (reference sequence). The CDR3 spells CAWSLAGGRNEQFF. The CDR3 DNA reads TGTGCCTGGAGTTTAGCGGGAGGGCGCAATGAGCAGTTCTTC.

This clone was seen more than once but under ten times. The genes are TRBV28 and TRBJ2-7; 7 bases map to TRBD2. The CDR3 length is 19 residues. Germline V lookup: CDR1 MDHEN, CDR2 SYDVKM. The V segment lost 1 base and the J segment 3 bases; nucleotides outside the gene matches: 18. The CDR3, as DNA: TGTGCCAGCAGTTTATTTCTAGCGGTAGACGTTTGGGTCAACTACGAGCAGTACTTC. Amino acid sequence: CASSLFLAVDVWVNYEQYF. The variable domain in full, with the rest retrieved from reference TRBV28 and TRBJ2-7, is DVKVTQSSRYLVKRTGEKVFLECVQDMDHENMFWYRQDPGLGLRLIYFSYDVKMKEKGDIPEGYSVSREKKERFSLILESASTNQTSMYLCASSLFLAVDVWVNYEQYFGPGTRLTVT.

The chain couples TRBV6-5 to TRBJ2-7; 9 bases are shared with TRBD1. The CDR3 has 14 amino acids. Per the germline V gene, CDR1 is MNHEY and CDR2 is SVGAGI. V dropped 6 bases and J dropped 4; count of bases not matched to a gene: 7. The CDR3 here is CASSDPGTGYEQYF. The CDR3 DNA is TGTGCCAGCAGCGACCCGGGGACAGGGTACGAGCAGTACTTC.

V is TRBV7-2 and J is TRBJ2-2; 8 nucleotides agree with TRBD1. The CDR3 runs to 18 residues. Per the germline V gene, CDR1 is SGHTA and CDR2 is FQGNSA. The V segment lost 4 bases and the J segment 4 bases; nucleotides outside the gene matches: 14. The CDR3 spells CASSWQVFRGRVTGELFF. The CDR3 DNA reads as TGTGCCAGCAGCTGGCAGGTGTTCAGGGGGCGGGTCACCGGGGAGCTGTTTTTT.

This clone was observed a few times. The gene calls are TRBV2 and TRBJ2-5; D is uncertain. Trimming cost V 7 bases and J 5 bases, with 8 bases left between them. CDR3 size: 11 residues. Looked up from germline, CDR1 is SNHLY and CDR2 is FYNNEI. CDR3 in DNA: TGTGCCAGCAAAACGCAGGAGACCCAGTACTTC. It encodes CASKTQETQYF.

The sample holds one count of this clone. The rearrangement joins TRBV6-5 to TRBJ1-1, with 7 bases that match TRBD1. This CDR3 contains 15 residues. With 5 bases clipped from V and 2 bases from J, the junction kept 8 bases outside the gene matches. Germline lookup yields CDR1 MNHEY and CDR2 SVGAGI. CDR3 region: CASSRGGQSNTEAFF. The CDR3 nucleotides read TGTGCCAGCAGTCGAGGGGGACAGAGCAACACTGAAGCTTTCTTT.

The CDR3 DNA sequence: TGTGCCTGGAGGTCAGGTAGCGGGAGGGCCGTTGAGCAGTTCTTC. Translation: CAWRSGSGRAVEQFF. The chain links TRBV30 to TRBJ2-1; 11 bases are shared with TRBD2. Germline V gene sequence: CDR1 GTSNPN, CDR2 SVGIG (reference sequence). This CDR3 has 15 amino acids. The trim removed 3 bases at V and 9 bases at J, leaving 10 bases unmatched.

CDR3 protein: CASSGLAGSYNEQFF. Written as DNA, the CDR3 is TGCGCCAGCAGTGGGCTAGCGGGCTCCTACAATGAGCAGTTCTTC. The V gene is TRBV10-2, the J gene TRBJ2-1; 8 nucleotides line up with TRBD2. Germline V gives CDR1 WSHSY, CDR2 SAAADI. With 4 bases clipped from V and 0 bases from J, the junction kept 2 bases outside the gene matches. This CDR3 has 15 amino acids.

V usage is TRBV5-6 and J usage is TRBJ1-1, with D perhaps matching TRBD1 (6 bases). Germline V gives CDR1 SGHDT, CDR2 YYEEEE. There are 13 residues in the CDR3. V was clipped by 4 bases and J by 2 bases, with 9 bases between them. CDR3 in amino acids: CASSLDSNTEAFF. The CDR3 bases are TGTGCCAGCAGCCTGGACAGTAACACTGAAGCTTTCTTT.

This chain uses TRBV10-1 with TRBJ2-3; maybe TRBD1 (6 bases). V was clipped by 5 bases and J by 6 bases, with 24 bases between them. The CDR3 has 17 amino acids. Per the germline V gene, CDR1 is WNHNN and CDR2 is SYGVQD (reference sequence). The CDR3 DNA is TGCGCCAGCAGTCTACGAAATTATTCAGGGGTCGTCGATACGCAGTATTTT. Translated, it gives CASSLRNYSGVVDTQYF.

The chain is built from TRBV7-9 and TRBJ2-7, with D possibly TRBD2 on 7 matching bases. The CDR3 loop spans 13 amino acids. Germline CDR1 and CDR2: SEHNR and FQNEAQ (reference sequence). V lost 5 bases and J lost 4, with 12 bases in between. The CDR3 region is CASSGGGRYEQYF. The CDR3 DNA follows: TGTGCCAGCAGCGGGGGGGGGCGGTACGAGCAGTACTTC.

The J gene is TRBJ2-3, the V gene TRBV2, with D uncertain. This CDR3 contains 14 residues. The germline V gene has CDR1 SNHLY and CDR2 FYNNEI. V dropped 3 bases and J dropped 0 bases, with 7 bases sitting between them. CDR3 sequence reads: CASSDRSSTDTQYF. Written as DNA, the CDR3 is TGTGCCAGCAGTGACAGGTCTAGCACAGATACGCAGTATTTT.

This sequence joins TRBV3-1 (or the pseudogene TRBV3-2) and TRBJ2-1; D remains unclear. V dropped 2 bases and J dropped 7 bases, with 9 bases sitting between them. CDR1 is LGHDT, CDR2 YNNKEL, per germline (reference sequence). The CDR3 length is 13 residues. The CDR3 nucleotides read TGTGCCAGCAGCCAAACCGCCGGAAATGAGCAGTTCTTC. Its protein is CASSQTAGNEQFF.

V gene TRBV19 combines with J gene TRBJ2-1; D remains unclear. The CDR3 spans 16 residues. Germline V gene sequence: CDR1 LNHDA, CDR2 SQIVND (reference sequence). Trimming took off 5 bases at V and 1 base at J, with 15 bases between the two ends. CDR3 in amino acids: CASSRRAAFSYNEQFF. The CDR3 DNA follows: TGTGCCAGTAGTCGCAGAGCCGCTTTTTCCTACAATGAGCAGTTCTTC.

This sequence joins TRBV28 and TRBJ1-5; TRBD1 matches 7 bases. Germline V gene lookup returns CDR1 MDHEN and CDR2 SYDVKM. This CDR3 region has 16 residues. Germline trimming cut 8 bases from V and 4 bases from J; bases unmatched to any gene: 14. CDR3 bases: TGTGCCAGCCACCCCTTCTCGACCAGGGGGAATCAGCCCCAGCATTTT. It is translated as CASHPFSTRGNQPQHF. Using reference TRBV28 and TRBJ1-5 for the parts outside the CDR3, the full variable domain is DVKVTQSSRYLVKRTGEKVFLECVQDMDHENMFWYRQDPGLGLRLIYFSYDVKMKEKGDIPEGYSVSREKKERFSLILESASTNQTSMYLCASHPFSTRGNQPQHFGDGTRLSIL.

CDR3 sequence reads: CSVEVAINTEAFF. The DNA of the CDR3 is TGCAGCGTTGAGGTGGCCATTAACACTGAAGCTTTCTTT. The chain combines TRBV29-1 with TRBJ1-1, with unresolved D. This CDR3 is 13 amino acids long. Germline V CDR1 and CDR2: SQVTM, ANQGSEA. The V end was cut by 3 bases, the J end by 2 bases, with 10 bases between.

The chain links TRBV28 to TRBJ1-5, with D possibly matching TRBD1 (5 bases). Germline assignment: CDR1 MDHEN and CDR2 SYDVKM. CDR3 size: 15 residues. V lost 6 bases, J lost 0 bases, and 12 bases lay in between. CDR3 DNA: TGTGCCAGCAGGGGGGAAAAATATAGCAATCAGCCCCAGCATTTT. It specifies CASRGEKYSNQPQHF.

V usage is TRBV11-1 and J usage is TRBJ2-3; maybe TRBD2 (6 bases). V was trimmed by 3 bases and J by 0 bases, leaving 10 bases between them. CDR3 size: 15 residues. The germline V gene has CDR1 SGHAT and CDR2 FQDESV (reference sequence). The DNA for the CDR3 is TGTGCCAGCAGCTTTTCAGGGACTAGCACAGATACGCAGTATTTT. Amino acids: CASSFSGTSTDTQYF.